These 9 T cell receptor beta chains originate from one sample sequenced in a study of blood T cell repertoires in COVID-19. Produced via immunoSEQ multiplex PCR; TCRdb's table is partial and in-frame only. The repertoire has about 160,000 clones, around 81% of them found once; the top ten carry 13%. Sample: peripheral blood. The receptor source for this set is a man between 65 and 79 years old who had recovered from COVID-19.

The chain couples TRBV15 to TRBJ1-4; 8 nucleotides agree with TRBD1. Germline trimming cut 6 bases from V and 3 bases from J; bases unmatched to any gene: 9. The CDR3 covers 16 residues. CDR1 is LNHNV, CDR2 YYDKDF, per germline (reference sequence). CDR3: CATSTGRGPANEKLFF. CDR3 nucleotides: TGTGCCACCAGTACGGGCAGGGGGCCGGCTAATGAAAAACTGTTTTTT.

The chain links TRBV19 to TRBJ1-5, with D possibly TRBD1 on 6 matching bases. There are 14 residues in the CDR3. The V gene lost 3 bases and the J gene lost 7 bases, with 13 bases spanning the gap. Germline V gene lookup returns CDR1 LNHDA and CDR2 SQIVND (reference sequence). Written as DNA, the CDR3 is TGTGCCAGTAGTATCCAGGGGCTGAAACAGCCCCAGCATTTT. Protein product: CASSIQGLKQPQHF.

The V call is TRBV7-8, the J call TRBJ2-3; 7 bases map to TRBD1. Per the germline V gene, CDR1 is SGHVS and CDR2 is FQNEAQ. Trimming at V came to 5 bases and at J to 3 bases, leaving 8 bases not matched to a gene. The CDR3 is 15 amino acids. CDR3 bases: TGTGCCAGCAGCCCAACGGGACAGCCAACAGATACGCAGTATTTT. Protein: CASSPTGQPTDTQYF.

V gene TRBV6-4 combines with J gene TRBJ1-1; 11 bases are shared with TRBD1. Germline V gene data show CDR1 as MRHNA and CDR2 as SNTAGT. With V trimmed by 5 bases and J by 5 bases, 7 bases remained unmatched. The CDR3 consists of 15 residues. The CDR3 reads CASSTDRGHGTEAFF. The CDR3 nucleotides are TGTGCCAGCAGTACGGACAGGGGGCATGGTACTGAAGCTTTCTTT.

This clone was seen a handful of times. The genes are TRBV9 and TRBJ2-1; 7 bases are a match to TRBD2. The CDR3 sequence is 17 residues long. V was clipped by 0 bases and J by 5 bases; unmatched bases: 11. Germline loops: CDR1 SGDLS, CDR2 YYNGEE. The CDR3 DNA sequence: TGTGCCAGCAGCGTAGGGATACGCGGGAGCGGTGACAATGAGCAGTTCTTC. Translated, it gives CASSVGIRGSGDNEQFF.

This clone was found once. The gene calls are TRBV29-1 and TRBJ2-1; 11 nucleotides line up with TRBD2. The germline V gene has CDR1 SQVTM and CDR2 ANQGSEA. This CDR3 is 14 amino acids long. The V and J ends lost 4 bases and 4 bases, in that order; junction bases with no gene match: 3. CDR3 sequence reads: CSVVSSGRYNEQFF. The CDR3 DNA sequence: TGCAGCGTTGTGTCTAGCGGGAGGTACAATGAGCAGTTCTTC.

This clone was detected once. The chain combines TRBV7-8 with TRBJ1-5, with a weak D call TRBD1 (5 bases). From germline, CDR1 is SGHVS and CDR2 FQNEAQ. CDR3 length equals 15 residues. Deletions cut 5 bases from V and 1 base from J, with 12 bases between. The CDR3 sequence is CASSQSSGSNQPQHF. As DNA, the CDR3 is TGTGCCAGCAGCCAGTCCTCAGGGAGCAATCAGCCCCAGCATTTT.

The J gene is TRBJ1-3, the V gene TRBV9, with a tentative D call TRBD1 (5 bases). The V end lost 3 bases, the J end lost 0 bases, and 13 bases lay between the germline ends. The CDR3 sequence is 16 residues long. From germline, CDR1 is SGDLS and CDR2 YYNGEE. CDR3 DNA sequence: TGTGCCAGCAGCGGGAGGGACGGCCCCTCTGGAAACACCATATATTTT. Protein product: CASSGRDGPSGNTIYF.

The chain employs TRBV11-3 and TRBJ2-1; tentatively, D is TRBD2 (5 bases). The V end lost 1 base, the J end lost 5 bases, and 15 bases lay between the germline ends. This CDR3 has 16 amino acids. Germline V gives CDR1 SGHNT, CDR2 YENEEA. CDR3 loop: CASSLGSWAGNNEQFF. Here the CDR3 DNA reads TGTGCCAGCAGCTTAGGCTCATGGGCGGGTAACAATGAGCAGTTCTTC.